This record covers a single T cell receptor (beta chain). This receptor's antigen is unknown. Per-base qualities were not stored, and no clone one base away is much larger. Each collaborating institution followed its own protocols to collect whole blood in K2EDTA tubes. For TCRbeta analysis, collaborators shipped samples in one of three forms: frozen whole blood, isolated PBMCs, or DNA extracted from either of those sample types. TCRbeta CDR3 regions were amplified from genomic DNA using the immunoSEQ Assay, a bias-controlled multiplex PCR. Per the original workflow: The number of nucleated cells in each sample was estimated by amplification of reference gene primers within the assay. Sequence reads were collapsed and filtered to measure the absolute abundance of every unique TCRbeta CDR3 rearrangement. For each sample, productive Simpson clonality was calculated as the square root of Simpson's diversity index across productive rearrangements. TCRdb obtained this table from immuneACCESS and retained in-frame rearrangements with V and J assigned. These tables miss some clones; where compared with another copy, unresolved V genes account for less than half of the shortfall, and the remainder is unexplained. The D gene and trimming were derived from the DNA, and the V and J assignments and clone size from that table. The sample records more than 95,000 clones, around two thirds of which are singletons. The ten biggest clones cover roughly 2% of the sample.

The sample belongs to a study of blood T cell repertoires in COVID-19 (dated by TCRdb to between 2020 and 2021). Background on the whole study: Samples covering the acute and convalescent phases of COVID-19 were provided by collaborators in the United States, Italy and Spain. The samples were drawn from two sources: the first 160 participants of the ongoing ImmuneRACE study, and 1,200 or so subjects contributed by 6 global collaborators. The repertoires were released in a freely available public database meant as a resource for research on the immune response to SARS-CoV-2. The material from the prospective study consisted of cDNA or gDNA derived from T cells, B-cell-depleted T cells, or PBMCs. Subjects who had been exposed to COVID-19, were actively infected with it, or had recovered from it provided the deeply sampled blood TCRbeta repertoires that made up the dataset. Sample metadata almost always included a de-identified subject ID, COVID-19 status, age in years and sex. Where HLA class I and class II types were available, the types were taken from metadata supplied by the sample provider, not from assay-based typing. What the authors observed across the whole study: The amount of clinical and demographic metadata varied by source and participant and was provided uncurated.

V is pared back by 5 bases and J by 0 bases, with 14 bases lying between the germline termini. The germline V gene supplies CDR1 MDHEN and CDR2 SYDVKM. Reading from cysteine to phenylalanine, the CDR3 counts 15 amino acids. The sequence is cut down to CDR3 DNA, 45 bases in frame from base 1. This sequence was found in a woman in her 70s with acute or convalescent COVID-19. This chain is built from TRBV28 and TRBJ2-7, and TRBD2 may be the D gene, going by 6 matching bases. Input material: peripheral blood. The nucleotide sequence is TGTGCCAGCAGTGGGGACTCGACCTTCTCCTACGAGCAGTACTTC. Its amino acids are CASSGDSTFSYEQYF.